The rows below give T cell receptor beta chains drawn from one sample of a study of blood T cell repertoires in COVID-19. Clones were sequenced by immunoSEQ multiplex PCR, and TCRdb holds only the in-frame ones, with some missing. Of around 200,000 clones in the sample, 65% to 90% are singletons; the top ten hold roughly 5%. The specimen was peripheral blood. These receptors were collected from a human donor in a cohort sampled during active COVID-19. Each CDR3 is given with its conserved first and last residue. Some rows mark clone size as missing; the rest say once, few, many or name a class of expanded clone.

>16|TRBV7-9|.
CASSLDHSGTPYEQYF
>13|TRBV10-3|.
CATSKGPQETQYF
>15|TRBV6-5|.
CASGRQGASTYEQYF
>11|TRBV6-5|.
CASSYGAEQYF
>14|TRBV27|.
CASSYRDRAEKLFF
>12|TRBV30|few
CAWSYRGETQYF
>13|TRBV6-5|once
CASRETGNYGYTF
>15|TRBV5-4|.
CASSLSFATNEKLFF
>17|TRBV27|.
CASSFLTSGSSTDTQYF
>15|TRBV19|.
CASINFRNSSYEQYF
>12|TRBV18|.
CASSPGTAEQYF
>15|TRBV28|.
CASRGHRGGDYGYTF
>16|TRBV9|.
CASSAPRDRAFNEQFF
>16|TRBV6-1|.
CASSDLGQGRGETQYF
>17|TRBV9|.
CASSARLQGAANYGYTF
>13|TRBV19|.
CASSIESNSPLHF
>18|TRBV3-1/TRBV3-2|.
CASSRAKGLAGNTGELFF
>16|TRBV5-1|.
CASSLIPRDRAYGYTF
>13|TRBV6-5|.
CASSPPGFLGYTF
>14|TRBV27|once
CASSRDRVSYEQYF
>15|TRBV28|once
CASSLAARGSDTQYF
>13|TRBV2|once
CASSNNKNYEQYF
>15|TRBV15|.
CATSPDRVLNSPLHF
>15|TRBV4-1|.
CASSQDPGRDYEQYF
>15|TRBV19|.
CASSLVSGATYEQYF
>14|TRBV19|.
CAARRSLSTDTQYF
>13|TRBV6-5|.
CASSYSRDIPQHF
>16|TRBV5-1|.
CASSLITGPANYGYTF
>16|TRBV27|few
CASSLFSGTVRSPLHF
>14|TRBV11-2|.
CASRLLSGGSEAFF
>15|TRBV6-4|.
CASSDKAGGEDTQYF
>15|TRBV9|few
CASSVTAGSYNEQFF
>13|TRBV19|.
CASSINRGTEAFF
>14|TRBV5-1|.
CASSSGLASLGQYF
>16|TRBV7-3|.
CASSSRAASSYNEQFF
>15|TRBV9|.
CASSVAGVTGSPLHF
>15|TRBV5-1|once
CASSPMAGAYNEQFF
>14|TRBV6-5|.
CASSRQGLTGELFF
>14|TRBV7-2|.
CASSVQGMNTEAFF
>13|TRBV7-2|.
CASSLGRVNEQYF
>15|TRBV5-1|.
CASSLAGQGNSPLHF
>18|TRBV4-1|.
CASSQLTNLQGANEKLFF
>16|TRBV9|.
CASSSHTTGLNTEAFF
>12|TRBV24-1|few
CATSDSTYEQYF
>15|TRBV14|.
CASSPLAGPALTQYF
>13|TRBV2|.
CAEGGGARNEQFF
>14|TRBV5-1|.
CASSYSAGTDTQYF
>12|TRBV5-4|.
CASSFAGYGYTF
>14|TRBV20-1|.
CSASSGGNSYEQYF
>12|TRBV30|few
CAWIGRRTEAFF
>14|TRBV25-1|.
CASRASGRVSEQYF
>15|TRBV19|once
CASSSRDRGNYGYTF
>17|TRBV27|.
CASSSPYYREGYNEQFF
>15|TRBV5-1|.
CASSLAGDRNEKLFF
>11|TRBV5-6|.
CASSFQGELFF
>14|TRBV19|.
CATAMDRGSYEQYF
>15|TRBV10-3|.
CAINRHFANTGELFF
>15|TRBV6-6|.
CASIGQGALYNEQFF